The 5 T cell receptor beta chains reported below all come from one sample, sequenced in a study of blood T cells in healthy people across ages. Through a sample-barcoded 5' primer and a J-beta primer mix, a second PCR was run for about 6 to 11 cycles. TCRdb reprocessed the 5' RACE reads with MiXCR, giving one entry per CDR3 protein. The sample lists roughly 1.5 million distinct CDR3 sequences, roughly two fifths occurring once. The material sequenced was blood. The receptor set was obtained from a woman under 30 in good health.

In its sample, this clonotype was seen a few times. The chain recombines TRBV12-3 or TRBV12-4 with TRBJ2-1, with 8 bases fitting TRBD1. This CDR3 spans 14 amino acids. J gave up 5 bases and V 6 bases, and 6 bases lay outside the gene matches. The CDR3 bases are TGTGCCAGCAGCACCGGGACAGGAAACAATGAGCAGTTCTTC. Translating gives CASSTGTGNNEQFF.

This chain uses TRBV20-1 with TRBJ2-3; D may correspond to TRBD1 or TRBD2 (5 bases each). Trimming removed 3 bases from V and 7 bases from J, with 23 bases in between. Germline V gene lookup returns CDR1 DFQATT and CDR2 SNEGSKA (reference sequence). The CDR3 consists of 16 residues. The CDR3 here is CSASSRGVGFMNTQYF. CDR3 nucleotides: TGCAGTGCTAGCTCTCGGGGCGTAGGATTTATGAATACGCAGTATTTT.

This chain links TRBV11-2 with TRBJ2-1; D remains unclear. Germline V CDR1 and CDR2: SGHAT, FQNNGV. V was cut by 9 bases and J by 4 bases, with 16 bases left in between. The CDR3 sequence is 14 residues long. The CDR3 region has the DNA TGTGCCAGTGTTGGGGTCGGAAAATACAATGAGCAGTTCTTC. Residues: CASVGVGKYNEQFF.

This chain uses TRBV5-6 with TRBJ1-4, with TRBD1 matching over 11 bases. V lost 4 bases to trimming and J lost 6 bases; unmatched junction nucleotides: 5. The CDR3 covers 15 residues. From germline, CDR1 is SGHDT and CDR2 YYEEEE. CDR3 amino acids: CASSQPDRGHEKLFF. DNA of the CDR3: TGTGCCAGCAGCCAGCCGGACAGGGGGCATGAAAAACTGTTTTTT.

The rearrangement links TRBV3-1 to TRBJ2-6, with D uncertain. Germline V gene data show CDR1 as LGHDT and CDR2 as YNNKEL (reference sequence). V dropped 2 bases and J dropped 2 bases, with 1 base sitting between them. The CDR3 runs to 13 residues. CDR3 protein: CASSQPGANVLTF. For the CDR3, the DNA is TGTGCCAGCAGCCAACCTGGGGCCAACGTCCTGACTTTC.